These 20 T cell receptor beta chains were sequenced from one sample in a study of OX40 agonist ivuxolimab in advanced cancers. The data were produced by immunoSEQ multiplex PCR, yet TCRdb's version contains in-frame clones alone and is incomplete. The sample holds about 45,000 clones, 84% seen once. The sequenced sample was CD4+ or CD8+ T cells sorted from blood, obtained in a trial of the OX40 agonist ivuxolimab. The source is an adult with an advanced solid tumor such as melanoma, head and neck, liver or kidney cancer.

CDR3 protein: CASSLAGEDGSGANVLTF. As DNA, the CDR3 is TGTGCCAGCAGCTTAGCGGGGGAGGACGGCTCTGGGGCCAACGTCCTGACTTTC. The chain employs TRBV7-9 and TRBJ2-6; TRBD2 is a possible D gene (6 bases). CDR3 length: 18 amino acids. With 0 bases removed from V and 0 bases from J, the gap between germline ends came to 12 bases. Germline assignment: CDR1 SEHNR and CDR2 FQNEAQ (reference sequence).

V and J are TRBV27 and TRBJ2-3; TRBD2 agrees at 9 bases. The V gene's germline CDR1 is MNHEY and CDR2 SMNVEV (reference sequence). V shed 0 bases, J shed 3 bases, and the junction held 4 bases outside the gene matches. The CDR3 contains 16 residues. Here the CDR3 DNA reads TGTGCCAGCAGTTTATCTCAAGCGGGAGGAACAGATACGCAGTATTTT. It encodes CASSLSQAGGTDTQYF.

The CDR3 coding sequence is TGTGCCAGCAGTGATGACCTACGACAGGGGACCTACGAGCAGTACTTC. This gives the protein CASSDDLRQGTYEQYF. This chain links TRBV6-1 with TRBJ2-7, with 8 bases lining up with TRBD1. This CDR3 comprises 16 residues. V dropped 3 bases and J dropped 2; count of bases not matched to a gene: 9. CDR1 and CDR2 from the germline V gene are MNHNS and SASEGT.

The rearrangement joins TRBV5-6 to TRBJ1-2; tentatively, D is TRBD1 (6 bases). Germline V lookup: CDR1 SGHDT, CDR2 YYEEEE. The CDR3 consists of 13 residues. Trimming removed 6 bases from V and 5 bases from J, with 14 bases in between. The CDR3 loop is CASTATGRYGYTF. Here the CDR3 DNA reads TGTGCCAGCACCGCTACAGGGCGATATGGCTACACCTTC.

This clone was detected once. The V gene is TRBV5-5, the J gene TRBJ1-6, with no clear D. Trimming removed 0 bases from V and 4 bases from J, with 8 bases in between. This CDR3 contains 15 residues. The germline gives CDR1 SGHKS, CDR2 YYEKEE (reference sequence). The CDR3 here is CASSLEADYNSPLHF. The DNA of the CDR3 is TGTGCCAGCAGCTTGGAGGCGGATTATAATTCACCCCTCCACTTT.

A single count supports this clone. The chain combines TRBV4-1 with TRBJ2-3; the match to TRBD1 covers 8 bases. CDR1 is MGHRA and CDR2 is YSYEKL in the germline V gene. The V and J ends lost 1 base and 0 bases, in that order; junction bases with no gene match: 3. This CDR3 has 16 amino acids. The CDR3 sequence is CASSQVTGASTDTQYF. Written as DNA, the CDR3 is TGCGCCAGCAGCCAAGTGACAGGGGCCAGCACAGATACGCAGTATTTT.

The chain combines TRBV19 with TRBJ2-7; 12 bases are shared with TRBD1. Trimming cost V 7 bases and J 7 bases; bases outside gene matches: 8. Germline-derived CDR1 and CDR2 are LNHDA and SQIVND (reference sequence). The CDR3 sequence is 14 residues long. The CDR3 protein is CASTPGQGAWEQYF. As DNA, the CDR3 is TGTGCCAGTACCCCGGGACAGGGGGCTTGGGAGCAGTACTTC.

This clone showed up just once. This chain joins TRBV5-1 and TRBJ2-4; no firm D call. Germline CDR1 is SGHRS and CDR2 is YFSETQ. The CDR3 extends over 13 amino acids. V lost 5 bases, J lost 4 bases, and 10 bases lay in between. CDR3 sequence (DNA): TGCGCCAGCAGAGACACAGAAAAAAACATTCAGTACTTC. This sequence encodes CASRDTEKNIQYF.

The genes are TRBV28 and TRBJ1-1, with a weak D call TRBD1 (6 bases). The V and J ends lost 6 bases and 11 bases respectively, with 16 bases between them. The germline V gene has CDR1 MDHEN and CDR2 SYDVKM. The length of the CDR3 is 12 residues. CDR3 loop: CASRGASRGAFF. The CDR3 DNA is TGTGCCAGCAGGGGGGCCTCCAGGGGTGCTTTCTTT.

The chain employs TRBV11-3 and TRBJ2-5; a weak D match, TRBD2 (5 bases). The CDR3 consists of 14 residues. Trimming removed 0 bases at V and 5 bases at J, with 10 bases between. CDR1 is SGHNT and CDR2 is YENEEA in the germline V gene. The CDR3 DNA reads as TGTGCCAGCAGCTTAGAGGAGGTCGGGGAGACCCAGTACTTC. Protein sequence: CASSLEEVGETQYF.

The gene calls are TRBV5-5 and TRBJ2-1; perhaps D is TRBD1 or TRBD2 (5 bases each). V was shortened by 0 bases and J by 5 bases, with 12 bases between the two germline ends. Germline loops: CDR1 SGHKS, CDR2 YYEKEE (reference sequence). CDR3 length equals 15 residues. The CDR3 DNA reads TGTGCCAGCAGCTTGGGTGGAAGAGGGGACAATGAGCAGTTCTTC. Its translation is CASSLGGRGDNEQFF.

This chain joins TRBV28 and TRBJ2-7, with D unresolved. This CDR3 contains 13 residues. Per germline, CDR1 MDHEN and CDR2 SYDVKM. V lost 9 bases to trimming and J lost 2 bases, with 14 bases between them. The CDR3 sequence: CARGRTYPYEQYF. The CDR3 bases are TGTGCCAGGGGTAGGACCTACCCCTACGAGCAGTACTTC.

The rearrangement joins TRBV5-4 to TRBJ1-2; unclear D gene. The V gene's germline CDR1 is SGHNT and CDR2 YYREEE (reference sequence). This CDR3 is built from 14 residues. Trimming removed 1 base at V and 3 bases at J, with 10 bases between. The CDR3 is CASSLIGDDYGYTF. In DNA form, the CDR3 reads TGTGCCAGCAGCTTGATTGGGGATGACTATGGCTACACCTTC.

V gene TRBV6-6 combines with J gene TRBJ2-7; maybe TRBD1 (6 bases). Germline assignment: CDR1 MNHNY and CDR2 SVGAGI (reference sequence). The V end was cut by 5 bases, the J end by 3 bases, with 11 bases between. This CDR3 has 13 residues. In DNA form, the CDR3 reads TGTGCCAGCAGTCCCTTGACAGGCTACGAGCAGTACTTC. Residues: CASSPLTGYEQYF.

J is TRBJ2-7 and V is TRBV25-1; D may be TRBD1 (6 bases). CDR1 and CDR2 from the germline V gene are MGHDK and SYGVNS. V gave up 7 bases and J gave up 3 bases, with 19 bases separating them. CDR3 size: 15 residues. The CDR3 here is CASTPHREINYEQYF. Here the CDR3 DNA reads TGTGCCAGCACACCCCACAGGGAAATTAACTACGAGCAGTACTTC.

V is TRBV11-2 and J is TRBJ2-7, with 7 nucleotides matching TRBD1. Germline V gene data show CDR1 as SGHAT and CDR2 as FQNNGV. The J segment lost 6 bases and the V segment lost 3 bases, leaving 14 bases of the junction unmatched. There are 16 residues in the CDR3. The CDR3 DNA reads TGTGCCAGCAGCTTTACAGGGGATGCGCGGCCTGGCGAGCAGTACTTC. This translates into CASSFTGDARPGEQYF.

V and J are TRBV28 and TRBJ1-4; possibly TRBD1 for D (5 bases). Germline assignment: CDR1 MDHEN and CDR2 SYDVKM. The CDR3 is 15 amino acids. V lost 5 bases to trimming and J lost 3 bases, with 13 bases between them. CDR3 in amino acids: CASSMAGGPNEKLFF. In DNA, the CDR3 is TGTGCCAGCAGTATGGCGGGGGGTCCTAATGAAAAACTGTTTTTT.

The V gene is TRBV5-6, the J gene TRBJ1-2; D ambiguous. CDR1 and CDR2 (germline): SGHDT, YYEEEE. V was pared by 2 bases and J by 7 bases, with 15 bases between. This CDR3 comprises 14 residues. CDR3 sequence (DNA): TGTGCCAGCAGCTTCGGAGGAACTCTACCTGGCTACACCTTC. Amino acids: CASSFGGTLPGYTF.

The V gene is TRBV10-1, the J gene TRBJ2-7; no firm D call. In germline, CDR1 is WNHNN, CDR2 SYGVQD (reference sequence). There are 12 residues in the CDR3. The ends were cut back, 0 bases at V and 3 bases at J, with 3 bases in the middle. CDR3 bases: TGCGCCAGCAGTGAGTCCTTCTACGAGCAGTACTTC. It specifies CASSESFYEQYF.

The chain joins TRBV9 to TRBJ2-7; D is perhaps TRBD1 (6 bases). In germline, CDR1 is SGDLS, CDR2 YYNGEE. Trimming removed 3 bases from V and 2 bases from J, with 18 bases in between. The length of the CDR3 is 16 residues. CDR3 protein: CASSAPPPGHPYEQYF. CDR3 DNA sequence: TGTGCCAGCAGCGCCCCTCCCCCGGGACACCCCTACGAGCAGTACTTC.